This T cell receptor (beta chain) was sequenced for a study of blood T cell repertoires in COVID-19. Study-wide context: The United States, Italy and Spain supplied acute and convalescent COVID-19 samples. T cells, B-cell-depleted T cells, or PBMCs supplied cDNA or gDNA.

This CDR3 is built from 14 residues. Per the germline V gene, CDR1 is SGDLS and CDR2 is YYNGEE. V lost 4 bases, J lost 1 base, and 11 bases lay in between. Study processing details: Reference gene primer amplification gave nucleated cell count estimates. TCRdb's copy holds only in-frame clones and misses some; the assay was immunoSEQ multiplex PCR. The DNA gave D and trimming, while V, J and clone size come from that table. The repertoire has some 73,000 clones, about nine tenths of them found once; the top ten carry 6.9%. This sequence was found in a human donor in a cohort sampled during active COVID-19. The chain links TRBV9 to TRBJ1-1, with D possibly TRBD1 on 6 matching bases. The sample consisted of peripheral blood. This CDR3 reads CASSSGGGNTEAFF. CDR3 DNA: TGTGCCAGCAGCTCGGGAGGGGGGAACACTGAAGCTTTCTTT.